The clone carrying this T cell receptor beta chain was counted a few times. What it binds is not known. This sample is part of a study of molecular identifiers for immune sequencing clone quantification. Study-level results: Sizes of clones that are highly expanded could be underestimated (if identical TCR molecules share a barcode).

TCRdb reanalysed the PCR reads using MiXCR and keeps one entry per CDR3 protein. The table has hundreds of thousands of distinct CDR3 sequences, about 20% seen once. V was clipped by 5 bases and J by 0 bases, with 18 bases between them. Germline CDR1 reads SGHDT; CDR2 reads YYEEEE. The CDR3 extends over 17 amino acids. The sequenced sample was naive CD8+ T cells from blood, with Jurkat cell RNA spiked in. Subset meaning: FACS-sorted CD8+CD4-CCR7+CD45RA+ naive T cells. V and J are TRBV5-6 and TRBJ1-5, with D possibly being TRBD1 (6 bases). The receptor's source is a human donor in good health. Some libraries in this study had Jurkat cell RNA spiked in. CDR3 DNA sequence: TGTGCCAGCAGTTACGGGACAAATATTTTTAGCAATCAGCCCCAGCATTTT. Translation gives CASSYGTNIFSNQPQHF.